This T cell receptor beta chain was recorded in a study of cytomegalovirus exposure and HLA in healthy donors. Overall study results and limits: Published work reported that the classifier diagnosed cytomegalovirus status with high specificity and sensitivity.

The CDR3 totals 14 residues. Germline V lookup: CDR1 MNHNS, CDR2 SASEGT. Trimming took off 4 bases at V and 4 bases at J, with 11 bases between the two ends. This clone was counted a single time. What it recognizes is unknown. In the same sample, other DNA sequences code for this CDR3. Sequenced by immunoSEQ multiplex PCR; TCRdb stores in-frame clones only, minus some. The sample includes around 150,000 clones, about 80% seen only once; the top ten take roughly 29%. The rearrangement joins TRBV6-1 to TRBJ1-5, with TRBD1 as a possible D gene (5 bases). The sequence came from a man aged 25-45 years in good health and CMV-seropositive. Sequencing was done on a sample of PBMCs. CDR3 in amino acids: CASSGGQGNQPQHF. CDR3 DNA: TGTGCCAGCAGTGGTGGGCAGGGAAATCAGCCCCAGCATTTT.